The 19 T cell receptor beta chains reported below all come from one sample, sequenced in a study of blood T cell repertoires in COVID-19. Only in-frame clones appear in the TCRdb table, and some are missing; sequencing was by immunoSEQ multiplex PCR. Here the sample spans approximately 310,000 clones, roughly 90% being singletons. The sequencing input was PBMCs or T cells enriched from blood (not recorded which). These receptors were collected from a man aged 60 to 69 who had recovered from COVID-19.

The chain employs TRBV19 and TRBJ1-1; D uncertain. This CDR3 comprises 17 residues. Germline loops: CDR1 LNHDA, CDR2 SQIVND (reference sequence). Trimming pared 4 bases from V and 7 bases from J, leaving 25 bases between. For the CDR3, the DNA is TGTGCCAGTAGTAACCCGATACCGGGAGCCATTAAACTTGAAGCTTTCTTT. Its translation: CASSNPIPGAIKLEAFF.

The rearrangement links TRBV5-4 to TRBJ2-5; 7 nucleotides agree with TRBD1. The CDR3 sequence is 13 residues long. The V gene end was trimmed by 4 bases and the J gene end by 5 bases; junction bases not matched to a gene: 5. Germline V gene sequence: CDR1 SGHNT, CDR2 YYREEE (reference sequence). The CDR3 sequence is CASSTTGDETQYF. CDR3 nucleotide sequence: TGTGCCAGCAGCACCACAGGGGACGAGACCCAGTACTTC.

The V gene is TRBV19, the J gene TRBJ1-2; D unclear. Germline CDR1 is LNHDA and CDR2 is SQIVND (reference sequence). CDR3 length: 15 residues. Trimming removed 3 bases at V and 0 bases at J, with 11 bases between. Written as DNA, the CDR3 is TGTGCCAGTAGTATTATCAGACTTTCTAACTATGGCTACACCTTC. As protein: CASSIIRLSNYGYTF.

The chain uses TRBV9 and TRBJ2-6; TRBD1 aligns across 7 bases. The V gene's germline CDR1 is SGDLS and CDR2 YYNGEE. V shed 2 bases, J shed 2 bases, and the junction held 1 base outside the gene matches. The CDR3 consists of 15 residues. The CDR3 sequence is CASSVTGAGANVLTF. The CDR3, as DNA: TGTGCCAGCAGCGTCACAGGGGCTGGGGCCAACGTCCTGACTTTC.

The V gene is TRBV3-1 (or the pseudogene TRBV3-2), the J gene TRBJ2-3, with 7 nucleotides matching TRBD1. The CDR3 loop spans 18 amino acids. Trimming took 4 bases from V and 0 from J; bases not matched to a gene: 13. Germline CDR1 and CDR2: LGHDT and YNNKEL (reference sequence). In DNA form, the CDR3 reads TGTGCCAGCAGCCCGCATTTAGGGGGCGGCTATAGCACAGATACGCAGTATTTT. As protein: CASSPHLGGGYSTDTQYF.

This clone has just one count. V gene TRBV19 combines with J gene TRBJ1-1; perhaps TRBD1 as D (5 bases). The CDR3 consists of 13 residues. Germline CDR1 and CDR2: LNHDA and SQIVND (reference sequence). V lost 5 bases and J 5 bases, leaving 12 bases between the germline ends. CDR3 residues: CASSPRQSTEAFF. In nucleotides, the CDR3 is TGTGCCAGTAGTCCTAGACAGTCGACTGAAGCTTTCTTT.

The rearrangement links TRBV5-5 to TRBJ2-5; unclear D gene. Between the trimmed V and J ends, which lost 1 base and 5 bases, there was a span of 9 bases. The CDR3 runs 13 residues. Germline CDR1 is SGHKS and CDR2 is YYEKEE (reference sequence). Here the CDR3 DNA reads TGTGCCAGCAGCTTGCCGGGTGGGGAGACCCAGTACTTC. Protein sequence: CASSLPGGETQYF.

This chain connects TRBV5-4 to TRBJ1-2; 7 nucleotides align to TRBD1. The germline CDR1 and CDR2 sequences are SGHNT and YYREEE (reference sequence). The CDR3 is 13 residues long. Trimming at V came to 4 bases and at J to 2 bases, leaving 2 bases not matched to a gene. In nucleotides, the CDR3 is TGTGCCAGCAGCGCGGACAGGAACTATGGCTACACCTTC. Its protein product is CASSADRNYGYTF.

V usage is TRBV24-1 and J usage is TRBJ2-3, with TRBD2 identical over 11 bases. CDR1 is KGHDR and CDR2 is SFDVKD in the germline V gene. This CDR3 has 17 amino acids. Trimming cost V 3 bases and J 4 bases; bases outside gene matches: 8. The CDR3 protein is CATSDPGTSGGADTQYF. In DNA, the CDR3 is TGTGCCACCAGTGATCCCGGGACTAGCGGTGGCGCAGATACGCAGTATTTT.

The rearrangement links TRBV28 to TRBJ2-7, with D uncertain. This CDR3 comprises 13 residues. V lost 4 bases, J lost 0 bases, and 7 bases lay in between. From germline, CDR1 is MDHEN and CDR2 SYDVKM. The CDR3 is CASSSVNSYEQYF. The CDR3 DNA reads TGTGCCAGCAGTTCTGTTAACTCCTACGAGCAGTACTTC.

The chain uses TRBV27 and TRBJ2-1, with 9 bases lining up with TRBD2. CDR1 MNHEY and CDR2 SMNVEV come from the germline V gene (reference sequence). The CDR3 loop spans 18 amino acids. V was pared by 5 bases and J by 0 bases, with 11 bases of the junction left unmatched. DNA of the CDR3: TGTGCCAGCAGTCCCCTAGGGAGCGGGAGGCCCTCCTACAATGAGCAGTTCTTC. Translating it yields CASSPLGSGRPSYNEQFF.

About this clone: Other nucleotide sequences in the sample specify the same CDR3. The V gene is TRBV19, the J gene TRBJ2-5; D unclear. CDR3 length equals 14 residues. Germline V gives CDR1 LNHDA, CDR2 SQIVND (reference sequence). V lost 1 base, J lost 2 bases, and 8 bases lay in between. The CDR3 here is CASSIGTPQETQYF. The CDR3, as DNA: TGTGCCAGTAGTATAGGTACACCTCAAGAGACCCAGTACTTC.

The rearrangement joins TRBV29-1 to TRBJ2-7; weak D call: TRBD1 (5 bases). Trimming pared 2 bases from V and 4 bases from J, leaving 12 bases between. This CDR3 has 13 amino acids. Germline V gene data show CDR1 as SQVTM and CDR2 as ANQGSEA. The CDR3 region is CSVEIGEPYEQYF. The CDR3 DNA reads TGCAGCGTTGAAATAGGGGAACCTTACGAGCAGTACTTC.

The V gene is TRBV27, the J gene TRBJ2-7, with 9 bases aligning to TRBD1. Trimming cost V 7 bases and J 3 bases; bases outside gene matches: 7. Germline V lookup: CDR1 MNHEY, CDR2 SMNVEV (reference sequence). The length of the CDR3 is 14 residues. The CDR3 is CASTLRQGVYEQYF. The DNA of the CDR3 is TGTGCCAGCACCCTCAGACAGGGGGTCTACGAGCAGTACTTC.

The V gene is TRBV7-6, the J gene TRBJ1-1; a possible D gene is TRBD1 (6 bases). The CDR3 has 14 amino acids. With 1 base removed from V and 1 base from J, the gap between germline ends came to 7 bases. Germline V gene sequence: CDR1 SGHVS, CDR2 FNYEAQ. CDR3 sequence reads: CASSLEGQNTEAFF. As DNA, the CDR3 is TGTGCCAGCAGCTTAGAGGGACAGAACACTGAAGCTTTCTTT. Together with reference TRBV7-6 and TRBJ1-1, the CDR3 gives the full variable domain: GAGVSQSPRYKVTKRGQDVALRCDPISGHVSLYWYRQALGQGPEFLTYFNYEAQQDKSGLPNDRFSAERPEGSISTLTIQRTEQRDSAMYRCASSLEGQNTEAFFGQGTRLTVV.

J is TRBJ1-5 and V is TRBV3-1 (or the pseudogene TRBV3-2), with D possibly being TRBD1 (5 bases). V was clipped by 4 bases and J by 1 base, with 11 bases between them. CDR1 is LGHDT, CDR2 YNNKEL, per germline (reference sequence). The CDR3 length is 15 residues. The chain's CDR3 is CASSLRGVSNQPQHF. CDR3 DNA: TGTGCCAGCAGCCTCCGGGGGGTCAGCAATCAGCCCCAGCATTTT.

The chain has TRBV7-2 and TRBJ2-5; D might be TRBD2 (6 bases). The V gene lost 1 base and the J gene lost 4 bases, with 13 bases spanning the gap. Germline CDR1 SGHTA, CDR2 FQGNSA. There are 15 residues in the CDR3. The CDR3 region has the DNA TGTGCCAGCAGCTTAGGGCTAGCGATTCGAGAGACCCAGTACTTC. Its translation: CASSLGLAIRETQYF. Full variable domain (remainder filled in from reference TRBV7-2 and TRBJ2-5): GAGVSQSPSNKVTEKGKDVELRCDPISGHTALYWYRQSLGQGLEFLIYFQGNSAPDKSGLPSDRFSAERTGGSVSTLTIQRTQQEDSAVYLCASSLGLAIRETQYFGPGTRLLVL.

This chain links TRBV7-9 with TRBJ2-7; TRBD2 aligns across 10 bases. The germline V gene has CDR1 SEHNR and CDR2 FQNEAQ (reference sequence). The CDR3 has 16 residues. V shed 5 bases and J 3 bases; nucleotides not matched to a gene: 10. The CDR3 region has the DNA TGTGCCAGCAGCCCACCAACTAGCGGGAAAATCTACGAGCAGTACTTC. Translated: CASSPPTSGKIYEQYF.

The chain uses TRBV28 and TRBJ2-7, with 9 positions matching TRBD1. Germline-derived CDR1 and CDR2 are MDHEN and SYDVKM. J lost 3 bases, V lost 4 bases, and 4 bases had no gene match. CDR3 length: 14 amino acids. CDR3 region: CASSWTGAVYEQYF. CDR3 sequence (DNA): TGTGCCAGCAGTTGGACAGGGGCGGTCTACGAGCAGTACTTC.